These 21 T cell receptor beta chains were sequenced from one sample in a study of cytomegalovirus exposure and HLA in healthy donors. With 60 Vbeta and 13 Jbeta primers, the PCR was carried out. The repertoire was sequenced with immunoSEQ multiplex PCR; TCRdb's copy has only in-frame clones and lacks some. The sample yields over 80,000 clones, approximately 85% seen once. Material: PBMCs. The receptors here all came from a man aged 35 to 55 in good health and CMV-seropositive.

This rearrangement joins TRBV7-2 to TRBJ2-7, with D unclear. The CDR3 sequence is 15 residues long. Per germline, CDR1 SGHTA and CDR2 FQGNSA. Trimming removed 5 bases at V and 2 bases at J, with 16 bases between. The CDR3 DNA reads as TGTGCCAGCAGCCAAGGTCGATCAGGAACCTACGAGCAGTACTTC. As protein: CASSQGRSGTYEQYF.

The V call is TRBV6-6, the J call TRBJ2-4; D remains unclear. Germline CDR1 MNHNY, CDR2 SVGAGI (reference sequence). Trimming pared 2 bases from V and 13 bases from J, leaving 9 bases between. The CDR3 contains 11 residues. The DNA for the CDR3 is TGTGCCAGCAGTTACCTATTGAGGCAGTACTTC. This gives the protein CASSYLLRQYF.

This chain joins TRBV6-1 and TRBJ1-5, with a weak D call TRBD1 (5 bases). Germline CDR1 and CDR2: MNHNS and SASEGT. The CDR3 has 14 amino acids. The ends were cut back, 7 bases at V and 4 bases at J, with 14 bases in the middle. The CDR3 spells CASTPMGGNQPQHF. The CDR3 DNA sequence: TGTGCCAGCACCCCCATGGGGGGGAATCAGCCCCAGCATTTT.

The chain uses TRBV19 and TRBJ1-5, with 7 positions matching TRBD1. The CDR3 loop spans 13 amino acids. Germline V lookup: CDR1 LNHDA, CDR2 SQIVND (reference sequence). With 7 bases clipped from V and 4 bases from J, the junction kept 4 bases outside the gene matches. The CDR3 DNA is TGTGCCAGTATGGGACAGTTTAATCAGCCCCAGCATTTT. Its protein product is CASMGQFNQPQHF.

V is TRBV19 and J is TRBJ2-5; D remains ambiguous. The better agreement between TRBJ2-7 and the DNA end casts doubt on the J call. The length of the CDR3 is 13 residues. Germline V gene lookup returns CDR1 LNHDA and CDR2 SQIVND (reference sequence). The CDR3 sequence: CASSIVRGDEQYF. The DNA for the CDR3 is TGTGCCAGTAGTATAGTCCGCGGCGACGAGCAGTACTTC.

The chain combines TRBV11-2 with TRBJ1-2, with 9 bases identical to TRBD1. After removal of 5 bases from V and 4 bases from J, the junction contained 14 bases not matched to a gene. CDR1 and CDR2 (germline): SGHAT, FQNNGV. The CDR3 runs 17 residues. CDR3 region: CASSPGQGIDLSYGYTF. CDR3 DNA sequence: TGTGCCAGCAGCCCCGGACAGGGGATCGACCTTAGCTATGGCTACACCTTC.

The table lists this clone with a few counts. The CDR3 region has the DNA TGCGCCAGCAGCCAAGATCGGCCTAGGGGGCTTGGAAACACCATATATTTT. Amino acids: CASSQDRPRGLGNTIYF. The chain links TRBV4-1 to TRBJ1-3; 7 bases align to TRBD1. The germline V gene has CDR1 MGHRA and CDR2 YSYEKL. The CDR3 spans 17 residues. Unmatched junction bases numbered 8, after V lost 0 bases and J lost 3 bases.

The gene calls are TRBV5-1 and TRBJ2-7, with 8 bases fitting TRBD1. The ends lost 4 bases at V and 3 bases at J; junction bases unmatched: 6. The CDR3 has 14 amino acids. Germline V gene lookup returns CDR1 SGHRS and CDR2 YFSETQ. The CDR3 sequence is CASSPSGTGYEQYF. CDR3 coding DNA: TGCGCCAGCAGCCCGTCCGGGACAGGCTACGAGCAGTACTTC.

The CDR3 DNA is TGTGCCAGCTCACCACCAAGCGGGAGGAGCTCCGGGGAGCTGTTTTTT. It is translated as CASSPPSGRSSGELFF. J is TRBJ2-2 and V is TRBV18; 9 nucleotides line up with TRBD2. CDR3 length: 16 amino acids. The ends lost 0 bases at V and 6 bases at J; junction bases unmatched: 5. Looked up from germline, CDR1 is KGHSH and CDR2 is LQKENI.

The genes are TRBV4-1 and TRBJ2-1; D perhaps matches TRBD2 (6 bases). V was shortened by 0 bases and J by 10 bases, with 19 bases between the two germline ends. Germline CDR1 reads MGHRA; CDR2 reads YSYEKL. This CDR3 region has 16 residues. The CDR3 DNA is TGCGCCAGCAGCCAAGATTATAGCGGAGCCCCTAGGGAGCAGTTCTTC. Encoded protein: CASSQDYSGAPREQFF.

This clone is a singleton in its sample. The CDR3: CAWRTLGLLRTF. CDR3 nucleotides: TGTGCCTGGAGAACCCTTGGACTTCTAAGGACCTTC. This chain uses TRBV30 with TRBJ1-2; no clear D. Germline CDR1 and CDR2: GTSNPN and SVGIG (reference sequence). V was shortened by 3 bases and J by 14 bases, with 19 bases between the two germline ends. CDR3 size: 12 residues.

This clone was picked up one time. The J gene is TRBJ2-2, the V gene TRBV5-1, with TRBD2 as a possible D gene (6 bases). The V end was cut by 5 bases, the J end by 0 bases, with 14 bases between. This CDR3 is built from 16 residues. Germline V gene lookup returns CDR1 SGHRS and CDR2 YFSETQ. The CDR3 is CASRRLAAANTGELFF. The CDR3 bases are TGCGCCAGCAGGAGGTTAGCGGCCGCGAACACCGGGGAGCTGTTTTTT.

This chain connects TRBV5-4 to TRBJ1-2; 7 nucleotides line up with TRBD1. Germline values: CDR1 SGHNT, CDR2 YYREEE (reference sequence). The junction had 8 bases not matched to a gene; V was cut back by 1 base and J by 2 bases. This CDR3 has 16 amino acids. The CDR3 sequence is CASSLFQGVLNYGYTF. The DNA for the CDR3 is TGTGCCAGCAGCTTGTTTCAGGGGGTCTTAAACTATGGCTACACCTTC.

The chain is built from TRBV19 and TRBJ1-4, with TRBD1 matching 10 bases. Germline CDR1 LNHDA, CDR2 SQIVND (reference sequence). V shed 5 bases and J 7 bases; nucleotides not matched to a gene: 4. CDR3 length equals 14 residues. CDR3 sequence: CASSRRDRGEKLFF. In DNA, the CDR3 is TGTGCCAGTAGTCGCCGGGACAGGGGTGAAAAACTGTTTTTT.

This clone was detected a few times. The chain has TRBV10-3 and TRBJ1-2; D ambiguous. V lost 2 bases, J lost 8 bases, and 12 bases lay in between. The length of the CDR3 is 13 residues. The germline CDR1 and CDR2 sequences are ENHRY and SYGVKD. CDR3 coding DNA: TGTGCCATCAGTGAGGACGAGGGAAACGGCTACACCTTC. Translated, it gives CAISEDEGNGYTF.

The chain uses TRBV19 and TRBJ2-3; a weak D match, TRBD1 (5 bases). Trimming removed 7 bases from V and 3 bases from J, with 23 bases in between. Germline values: CDR1 LNHDA, CDR2 SQIVND (reference sequence). There are 17 residues in the CDR3. The CDR3 reads CASNPEVGRVGTDTQYF. The CDR3 DNA sequence: TGTGCCAGTAACCCCGAGGTCGGCAGGGTGGGAACAGATACGCAGTATTTT.

The V and J genes are TRBV7-2 and TRBJ2-3; unclear D gene. The CDR3 is 13 amino acids. Germline CDR1 reads SGHTA; CDR2 reads FQGNSA. Trimming took 4 bases from V and 2 from J, leaving 7 bases between them. CDR3 in amino acids: CASSSSHTDTQYF. CDR3 sequence (DNA): TGTGCCAGCAGCTCATCCCACACAGATACGCAGTATTTT.

V usage is TRBV6-6 and J usage is TRBJ1-2, with 8 bases that match TRBD1. This CDR3 has 16 amino acids. Per the germline V gene, CDR1 is MNHNY and CDR2 is SVGAGI (reference sequence). V gave up 6 bases and J gave up 4 bases; unmatched junction bases: 13. The CDR3 here is CASSPVLTTGAYGYTF. The DNA for the CDR3 is TGTGCCAGCAGCCCTGTTTTGACGACAGGGGCCTATGGCTACACCTTC.

V gene TRBV19 combines with J gene TRBJ1-1; 7 nucleotides match TRBD1. The V gene end was trimmed by 5 bases and the J gene end by 4 bases; junction bases not matched to a gene: 10. Germline CDR1 is LNHDA and CDR2 is SQIVND (reference sequence). The CDR3 has 15 amino acids. CDR3 coding DNA: TGTGCCAGTAGTTCGACAGGGTATACAGGCACTGAAGCTTTCTTT. It translates to CASSSTGYTGTEAFF.

The V and J genes are TRBV18 and TRBJ1-4; the match to TRBD1 covers 8 bases. This CDR3 contains 16 residues. The V gene end was trimmed by 3 bases and the J gene end by 6 bases; junction bases not matched to a gene: 9. Germline CDR1 and CDR2: KGHSH and LQKENI. The DNA for the CDR3 is TGTGCCAGCTCACCCATCACAGGGGGAGGAGATGAAAAACTGTTTTTT. Protein product: CASSPITGGGDEKLFF.

This clone was recorded once. The chain joins TRBV7-8 to TRBJ1-1; 11 bases match TRBD1. Germline V gene lookup returns CDR1 SGHVS and CDR2 FQNEAQ. V dropped 5 bases and J dropped 4; count of bases not matched to a gene: 3. This CDR3 contains 14 residues. CDR3 amino acids: CASSVGTGGTEAFF. The CDR3 DNA reads TGTGCCAGCAGCGTCGGGACAGGGGGCACTGAAGCTTTCTTT.